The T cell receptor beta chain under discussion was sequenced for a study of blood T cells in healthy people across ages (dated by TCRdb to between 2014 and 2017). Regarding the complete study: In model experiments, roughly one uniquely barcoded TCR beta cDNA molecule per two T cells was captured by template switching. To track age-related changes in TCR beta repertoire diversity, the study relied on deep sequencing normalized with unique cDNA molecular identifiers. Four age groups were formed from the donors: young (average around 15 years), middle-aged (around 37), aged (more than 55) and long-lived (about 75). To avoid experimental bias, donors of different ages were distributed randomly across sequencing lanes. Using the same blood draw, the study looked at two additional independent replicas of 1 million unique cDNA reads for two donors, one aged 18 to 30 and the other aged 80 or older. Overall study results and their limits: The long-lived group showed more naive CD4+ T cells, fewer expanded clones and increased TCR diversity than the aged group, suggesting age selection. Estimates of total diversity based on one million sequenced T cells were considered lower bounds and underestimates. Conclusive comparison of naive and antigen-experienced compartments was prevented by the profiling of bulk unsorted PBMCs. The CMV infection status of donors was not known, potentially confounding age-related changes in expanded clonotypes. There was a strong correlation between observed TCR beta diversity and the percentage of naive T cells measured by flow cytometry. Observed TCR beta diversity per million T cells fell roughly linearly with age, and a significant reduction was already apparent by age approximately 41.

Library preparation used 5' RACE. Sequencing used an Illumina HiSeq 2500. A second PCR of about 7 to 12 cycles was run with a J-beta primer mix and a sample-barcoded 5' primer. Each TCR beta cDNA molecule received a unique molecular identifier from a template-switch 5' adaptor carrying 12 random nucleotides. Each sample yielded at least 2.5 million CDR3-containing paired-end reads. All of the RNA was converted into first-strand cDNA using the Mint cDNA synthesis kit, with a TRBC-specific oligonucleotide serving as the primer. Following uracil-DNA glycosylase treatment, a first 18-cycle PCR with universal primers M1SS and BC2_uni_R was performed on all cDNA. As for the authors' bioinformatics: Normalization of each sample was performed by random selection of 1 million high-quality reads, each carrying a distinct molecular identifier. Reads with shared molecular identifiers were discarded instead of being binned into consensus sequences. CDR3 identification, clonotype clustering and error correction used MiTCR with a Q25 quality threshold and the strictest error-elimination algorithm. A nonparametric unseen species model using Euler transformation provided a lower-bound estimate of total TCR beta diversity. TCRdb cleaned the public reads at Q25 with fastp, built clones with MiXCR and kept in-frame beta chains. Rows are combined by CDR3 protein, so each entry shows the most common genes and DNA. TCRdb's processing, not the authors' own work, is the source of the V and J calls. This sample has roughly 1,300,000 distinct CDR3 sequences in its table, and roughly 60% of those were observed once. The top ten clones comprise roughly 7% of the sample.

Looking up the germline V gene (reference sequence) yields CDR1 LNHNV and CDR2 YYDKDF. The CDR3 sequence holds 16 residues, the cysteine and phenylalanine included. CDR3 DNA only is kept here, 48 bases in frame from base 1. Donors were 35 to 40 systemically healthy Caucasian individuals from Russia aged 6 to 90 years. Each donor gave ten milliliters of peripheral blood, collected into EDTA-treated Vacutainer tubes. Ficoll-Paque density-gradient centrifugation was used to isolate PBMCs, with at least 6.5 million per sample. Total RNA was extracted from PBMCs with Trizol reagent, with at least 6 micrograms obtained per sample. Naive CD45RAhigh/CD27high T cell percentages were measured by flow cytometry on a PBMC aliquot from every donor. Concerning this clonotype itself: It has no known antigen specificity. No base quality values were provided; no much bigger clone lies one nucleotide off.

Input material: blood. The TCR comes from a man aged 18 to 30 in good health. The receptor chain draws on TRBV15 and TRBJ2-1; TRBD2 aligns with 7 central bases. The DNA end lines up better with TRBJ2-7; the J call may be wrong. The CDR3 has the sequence CATAAGGWSNYNEQYF. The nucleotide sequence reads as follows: TGTGCCACTGCTGCCGGGGGGTGGAGTAACTACAATGAGCAGTACTTC.